Below, 8 T cell receptor beta chains from the same sample are listed, as sequenced in a study of radiation and T cells in renal cell carcinoma. As to time point: blood 2 weeks post-SBRT. The treatment was: 15 Gy SBRT to primary tumor, nephrectomy 4 weeks later. Only in-frame clones appear in the TCRdb table, and some are missing; sequencing was by immunoSEQ multiplex PCR. The sample contains roughly 75,000 clones, 82% of which appear only once. The sample consisted of blood, taken from a patient whose treatment included radiotherapy and nephrectomy. The receptors derive from a man in his 60s with renal cell carcinoma.

The chain is built from TRBV7-2 and TRBJ2-3, with 7 bases lining up with TRBD2. The CDR3 has 13 amino acids. Per germline, CDR1 SGHTA and CDR2 FQGNSA. J gave up 11 bases and V 1 base, and 6 bases lay outside the gene matches. The CDR3 nucleotides are TGTGCCAGCAGCTTAGGGGGGAGGGCCGAGCAGTATTTT. Residues: CASSLGGRAEQYF.

This clone came up once. This sequence joins TRBV5-5 and TRBJ2-5; weak D call: TRBD1 (5 bases). The ends were cut back, 4 bases at V and 4 bases at J, with 17 bases in the middle. CDR1 SGHKS and CDR2 YYEKEE come from the germline V gene (reference sequence). CDR3 length equals 15 residues. CDR3 coding DNA: TGTGCCAGCAGCCAACTTCAGGGTATGGGAGAGACCCAGTACTTC. The encoded protein is CASSQLQGMGETQYF.

The V call is TRBV15, the J call TRBJ1-2; 7 positions agree with TRBD1. The V and J ends lost 5 bases and 4 bases, in that order; junction bases with no gene match: 16. Germline lookup yields CDR1 LNHNV and CDR2 YYDKDF (reference sequence). The CDR3 spans 17 residues. In DNA, the CDR3 is TGTGCCACCAGCGCTGAGATGGGACAGCTTCGGGGCTATGGCTACACCTTC. This gives the protein CATSAEMGQLRGYGYTF.

The gene calls are TRBV14 and TRBJ2-7, with D perhaps matching TRBD2 (6 bases). In germline, CDR1 is SGHDN, CDR2 FVKESK. The V gene lost 0 bases and the J gene lost 2 bases, with 17 bases spanning the gap. The CDR3 covers 17 residues. The CDR3 reads CASSQEMPGTVTYEQYF. CDR3 DNA: TGTGCCAGCAGCCAAGAAATGCCCGGGACTGTGACCTACGAGCAGTACTTC.

V and J are TRBV10-1 and TRBJ2-7, with 11 bases aligning to TRBD1. The V gene end was trimmed by 8 bases and the J gene end by 4 bases; junction bases not matched to a gene: 13. This CDR3 is built from 16 residues. The V gene's germline CDR1 is WNHNN and CDR2 SYGVQD (reference sequence). The CDR3 loop is CASSRTFGTGGYEQYF. As DNA, the CDR3 is TGCGCCAGCTCTAGAACCTTTGGGACAGGGGGATACGAGCAGTACTTC.

The chain links TRBV15 to TRBJ1-1; D gene ambiguous. This CDR3 is built from 15 residues. CDR1 LNHNV and CDR2 YYDKDF come from the germline V gene (reference sequence). Trimming took 0 bases from V and 0 from J, leaving 8 bases between them. The CDR3 bases are TGTGCCACCAGCAGAGATAATAGGATGAACACTGAAGCTTTCTTT. Protein product: CATSRDNRMNTEAFF.

Only a few counts were recorded for this clone. This sample also contains other DNA sequences that code for the same CDR3. CDR3 region: CASSGGTGANVLTF. CDR3 nucleotides: TGCGCCAGCAGCGGGGGTACAGGGGCCAACGTCCTGACTTTC. The J gene is TRBJ2-6, the V gene TRBV5-1; D could derive from TRBD1 or TRBD2 (5 bases each). The CDR3 consists of 14 residues. V lost 4 bases and J 4 bases, leaving 9 bases between the germline ends. Germline V lookup: CDR1 SGHRS, CDR2 YFSETQ.

The chain has TRBV19 and TRBJ2-1; D perhaps matches TRBD1 (6 bases). The CDR3 runs 15 residues. Per the germline V gene, CDR1 is LNHDA and CDR2 is SQIVND (reference sequence). Trimming removed 3 bases from V and 6 bases from J, with 15 bases in between. CDR3 coding DNA: TGTGCCAGTAGTATCGGACAGCGGCAACGCAATGAGCAGTTCTTC. Its protein product is CASSIGQRQRNEQFF.